A single sample gave rise to the 5 T cell receptor beta chains below, sequenced in a study of shared clonotypes between healthy human individuals. Libraries were prepared by immunoSEQ multiplex PCR; TCRdb keeps only in-frame clonotypes and omits some of them. The sample gives a few hundred thousand clones, around 97% of which show up once; approximately 0.057% is in the top ten. Sequencing was done on a sample of naive CD4+ T cells sorted from blood. Regarding subset: CD45RA+ positively selected. Receptor source: a woman in her twenties or thirties in good health.

The V gene is TRBV30, the J gene TRBJ2-4; D gene uncertain. Trimming removed 3 bases from V and 2 bases from J, with 8 bases in between. Germline V gene data show CDR1 as GTSNPN and CDR2 as SVGIG (reference sequence). This CDR3 has 13 residues. The CDR3 DNA reads TGTGCCTGGAGGACGACAACCAAAAACATTCAGTACTTC. Its protein is CAWRTTTKNIQYF.

The chain joins TRBV14 to TRBJ1-2; 8 nucleotides agree with TRBD1. J lost 8 bases, V lost 6 bases, and 11 bases had no gene match. CDR3 size: 14 residues. Germline V lookup: CDR1 SGHDN, CDR2 FVKESK. The CDR3 region is CASRPSGQGRGYTF. CDR3 in DNA: TGTGCCAGCAGACCCTCAGGACAGGGTCGCGGCTACACCTTC.

The chain has TRBV19 and TRBJ1-4; 8 nucleotides line up with TRBD1. The CDR3 runs 16 residues. CDR1 and CDR2 (germline): LNHDA, SQIVND (reference sequence). The V gene end was trimmed by 3 bases and the J gene end by 6 bases; junction bases not matched to a gene: 9. CDR3 nucleotides: TGTGCCAGTAGTATCCTTCGGACAGGGTCGTATGAAAAACTGTTTTTT. It specifies CASSILRTGSYEKLFF.

This chain uses TRBV5-5 with TRBJ1-2; TRBD1 is a possible D gene (5 bases). The V gene lost 0 bases and the J gene lost 2 bases, with 11 bases spanning the gap. Germline V gives CDR1 SGHKS, CDR2 YYEKEE (reference sequence). The CDR3 runs to 15 residues. The CDR3 reads CASSLGPRENYGYTF. The CDR3 DNA reads as TGTGCCAGCAGCTTGGGGCCCAGGGAGAACTATGGCTACACCTTC.

The chain has TRBV19 and TRBJ1-6; no firm D call. V lost 10 bases and J 6 bases, leaving 13 bases between the germline ends. Germline V gene data show CDR1 as LNHDA and CDR2 as SQIVND (reference sequence). The CDR3 length is 13 residues. The CDR3 loop reads CATNSGVNSPLHF. Written as DNA, the CDR3 is TGTGCCACCAACTCGGGAGTTAATTCACCCCTCCACTTT. Variable domain in full (rest from reference TRBV19 and TRBJ1-6): DGGITQSPKYLFRKEGQNVTLSCEQNLNHDAMYWYRQDPGQGLRLIYYSQIVNDFQKGDIAEGYSVSREKKESFPLTVTSAQKNPTAFYLCATNSGVNSPLHFGNGTRLTVT.